The 11 T cell receptor beta chains below were found in one sample sequenced in a study of cytomegalovirus exposure and HLA in healthy donors. The PCR made use of 60 Vbeta and 13 Jbeta primers. Sequencing used immunoSEQ multiplex PCR; TCRdb keeps in-frame clones, though not all of them. The top ten hold less than 2% of the sample, which has more than 110,000 clones, roughly 9.8% seen once. Sequencing was carried out using PBMCs. The origin of the receptors is a middle-aged man in good health and CMV-seronegative.

This clone occurred a few times. The V and J genes are TRBV5-1 and TRBJ2-5, with a tentative D call TRBD1 (6 bases). The germline V and J ends were trimmed by 4 bases and 1 base, with 8 bases remaining between them. The CDR3 runs to 13 residues. Germline assignment: CDR1 SGHRS and CDR2 YFSETQ. CDR3 in amino acids: CASSEQGQETQYF. CDR3 nucleotides: TGCGCCAGCAGCGAACAGGGCCAAGAGACCCAGTACTTC.

Only a few counts were recorded for this clone. This chain connects TRBV5-4 to TRBJ1-1; no reliable D call. Germline V gene data show CDR1 as SGHNT and CDR2 as YYREEE (reference sequence). V was trimmed by 4 bases and J by 7 bases, leaving 11 bases between them. The CDR3 length is 12 residues. This CDR3 reads CASSPYGIEAFF. The CDR3 nucleotides are TGTGCCAGCAGCCCCTACGGGATTGAAGCTTTCTTT.

The chain recombines TRBV19 with TRBJ2-1, with D perhaps matching TRBD1 (6 bases). Germline V gene lookup returns CDR1 LNHDA and CDR2 SQIVND (reference sequence). This CDR3 has 14 residues. The germline V and J ends were trimmed by 5 bases and 6 bases, with 14 bases remaining between them. CDR3 region: CASSPVTGINEQFF. CDR3 DNA: TGTGCCAGTAGTCCCGTAACAGGGATCAATGAGCAGTTCTTC.

This clone was found a few times. The V gene is TRBV5-4, the J gene TRBJ2-7, with 7 bases identical to TRBD2. This CDR3 contains 15 residues. V gave up 1 base and J gave up 6 bases; unmatched junction bases: 10. The germline V gene encodes CDR1 SGHNT and CDR2 YYREEE (reference sequence). The CDR3 sequence is CASSLFGGGSGEQYF. CDR3 in DNA: TGTGCCAGCAGCTTGTTCGGGGGAGGGTCTGGCGAGCAGTACTTC.

The chain carries TRBV14 and TRBJ1-6, with a weak D call TRBD1 (6 bases). Germline assignment: CDR1 SGHDN and CDR2 FVKESK. The CDR3 is made up of 15 amino acids. Trimming took off 4 bases at V and 7 bases at J, with 14 bases between the two ends. CDR3 in amino acids: CASSPRQAKNSPLHF. For the CDR3, the DNA is TGTGCCAGCAGCCCCCGACAGGCCAAGAATTCACCCCTCCACTTT.

The chain joins TRBV5-8 to TRBJ1-6; 8 bases match TRBD1. Per the germline V gene, CDR1 is SGHTS and CDR2 is YDEGEE. V lost 2 bases to trimming and J lost 7 bases; unmatched junction nucleotides: 2. This CDR3 is 14 amino acids long. Written as DNA, the CDR3 is TGTGCCAGCAGCTTAAGACAGGGGAATTCACCCCTCCACTTT. It specifies CASSLRQGNSPLHF.

CDR3 nucleotide sequence: TGCGCCAGCAGCTTCACAGCGGGAGGCCTTACGGTCCAAGAGACCCAGTACTTC. Residues: CASSFTAGGLTVQETQYF. V gene TRBV5-1 combines with J gene TRBJ2-5; 9 bases are shared with TRBD2. This CDR3 is built from 18 residues. The V gene end was trimmed by 2 bases and the J gene end by 1 base; junction bases not matched to a gene: 12. Germline V gene sequence: CDR1 SGHRS, CDR2 YFSETQ. Based on the CDR3 plus reference TRBV5-1 and TRBJ2-5, the full variable domain is KAGVTQTPRYLIKTRGQQVTLSCSPISGHRSVSWYQQTPGQGLQFLFEYFSETQRNKGNFPGRFSGRQFSNSRSEMNVSTLELGDSALYLCASSFTAGGLTVQETQYFGPGTRLLVL.

The gene calls are TRBV7-9 and TRBJ1-2; 8 nucleotides match TRBD1. Looked up from germline, CDR1 is SEHNR and CDR2 is FQNEAQ (reference sequence). V shed 3 bases and J 5 bases; nucleotides not matched to a gene: 5. This CDR3 has 14 residues. This CDR3 reads CASSFGQGVYGYTF. The CDR3 region has the DNA TGTGCCAGCAGCTTTGGACAGGGCGTATATGGCTACACCTTC. Full variable domain (rest looked up from reference TRBV7-9 and TRBJ1-2): DTGVSQNPRHKITKRGQNVTFRCDPISEHNRLYWYRQTLGQGPEFLTYFQNEAQLEKSRLLSDRFSAERPKGSFSTLEIQRTEQGDSAMYLCASSFGQGVYGYTFGSGTRLTVV.

V is TRBV19 and J is TRBJ1-5, with 7 bases fitting TRBD1. Trimming at V came to 5 bases and at J to 0 bases, leaving 13 bases not matched to a gene. Germline CDR1 LNHDA, CDR2 SQIVND (reference sequence). The CDR3 contains 18 residues. The CDR3 protein is CASSLPNPRGPSNQPQHF. The CDR3, as DNA: TGTGCCAGTAGTTTACCCAACCCTAGGGGGCCTAGCAATCAGCCCCAGCATTTT.

In nucleotides, the CDR3 is TGCAGCGTTCAAGTTGCGGGAGGGCCGAGCGAGCAGTACTTC. It is translated as CSVQVAGGPSEQYF. The chain is built from TRBV29-1 and TRBJ2-7; 9 bases agree with TRBD2. The CDR3 sequence is 14 residues long. Germline assignment: CDR1 SQVTM and CDR2 ANQGSEA. V lost 5 bases and J lost 6; bases outside the gene matches: 11.

This clone was picked up a small number of times. V and J are TRBV6-5 and TRBJ2-7; possibly TRBD2 for D (5 bases). The CDR3 spans 13 residues. The V gene lost 5 bases and the J gene lost 9 bases, with 17 bases spanning the gap. From germline, CDR1 is MNHEY and CDR2 SVGAGI. The CDR3 loop is CASSTGLLTGQYF. The CDR3 nucleotides read TGTGCCAGCAGTACTGGACTGCTGACTGGGCAGTACTTC.